The 8 T cell receptor beta chains below come from one sample, sequenced in a study of blood T cells in healthy people across ages. Using a J-beta primer mix together with a sample-barcoded 5' primer, a second PCR was run for about 6 to 11 cycles. TCRdb used MiXCR to reprocess the 5' RACE reads, holding one entry per CDR3 protein. The sample consists of 700,000 to 1,000,000 distinct CDR3 sequences, under 55% of them appearing once. What was sequenced was blood. These receptors were taken from a man between 60 and 75 years old in good health.

The rearrangement joins TRBV6-6 to TRBJ2-1; no clear D. The CDR3 is made up of 15 amino acids. Germline V gene sequence: CDR1 MNHNY, CDR2 SVGAGI (reference sequence). Trimming stripped 5 bases from V and 8 bases from J, with 19 bases between. The CDR3: CASSRRLTTNDEQFF. In DNA, the CDR3 is TGTGCCAGCAGTAGACGACTTACCACCAACGATGAGCAGTTCTTC.

Concerning this clonotype itself: Its ends do not fully match the called genes, so a read error is possible. The chain combines TRBV6-5 with TRBJ1-1; D perhaps matches TRBD1 (5 bases). There are 14 residues in the CDR3. In germline, CDR1 is MNHEY, CDR2 SVGAGI. CDR3 bases: TGTGCCAGCGGTTACTCAGGGCAGTACACTGAAGCTTTCTTT. This encodes CASGYSGQYTEAFF.

This clonotype was seen a handful of times. The chain employs TRBV27 and TRBJ2-4; D perhaps matches TRBD1 (5 bases). Trimming removed 5 bases at V and 7 bases at J, with 12 bases between. The germline V gene has CDR1 MNHEY and CDR2 SMNVEV (reference sequence). The CDR3 length is 13 residues. Here the CDR3 DNA reads TGTGCCAGCAGTCCCGGCCAGGGTAACATTCAGTACTTC. Translating it yields CASSPGQGNIQYF.

The chain has TRBV7-2 and TRBJ1-5; D unclear. There are 16 residues in the CDR3. The germline V gene has CDR1 SGHTA and CDR2 FQGNSA. V gave up 1 base and J gave up 0 bases, with 10 bases separating them. CDR3 loop: CASSLGATHSNQPQHF. DNA of the CDR3: TGTGCCAGCAGCTTAGGGGCGACACATAGCAATCAGCCCCAGCATTTT. Using reference TRBV7-2 and TRBJ1-5 for the parts outside the CDR3, the full variable domain is GAGVSQSPSNKVTEKGKDVELRCDPISGHTALYWYRQSLGQGLEFLIYFQGNSAPDKSGLPSDRFSAERTGGSVSTLTIQRTQQEDSAVYLCASSLGATHSNQPQHFGDGTRLSIL.

This clonotype was recorded only once. V is TRBV12-3 or TRBV12-4 and J is TRBJ2-3; D remains ambiguous. V was shortened by 10 bases and J by 4 bases, with 18 bases between the two germline ends. The CDR3 runs 14 residues. CDR3 in amino acids: CAITSRVRADTQYF. DNA for the CDR3: TGTGCCATTACAAGCAGAGTGAGAGCAGATACGCAGTATTTT.

V is TRBV7-2 and J is TRBJ1-2; D may be TRBD1 (5 bases). The CDR3 runs to 14 residues. Germline V lookup: CDR1 SGHTA, CDR2 FQGNSA. V was trimmed by 1 base and J by 4 bases, leaving 10 bases between them. CDR3 amino acids: CASSLDQGSYGYTF. CDR3 bases: TGTGCCAGCAGCTTAGATCAGGGTTCCTATGGCTACACCTTC.

This clonotype has just a few counts. The CDR3 DNA sequence: TGCAGTGCTAGAGTTCCCCAGGGGGTCCCTGGGGGCGGGGAGCTGTTTTTT. It translates to CSARVPQGVPGGGELFF. The chain links TRBV20-1 to TRBJ2-2, with 7 bases aligning to TRBD1. J gave up 7 bases and V 1 base, and 15 bases lay outside the gene matches. The CDR3 covers 17 residues. Looked up from germline, CDR1 is DFQATT and CDR2 is SNEGSKA (reference sequence).

V usage is TRBV9 and J usage is TRBJ2-1; D possibly corresponds to TRBD1 (5 bases). Trimming shortened V by 0 bases and J by 8 bases, and 15 bases separated the two germline ends. Per the germline V gene, CDR1 is SGDLS and CDR2 is YYNGEE. The CDR3 extends over 15 amino acids. The DNA of the CDR3 is TGTGCCAGCAGCGTAGATAAGGGGTATAGAGATGAGCAGTTCTTC. This translates into CASSVDKGYRDEQFF.